A selection of T cell receptor beta chains follows, all from one sample in a study of blood T cells in healthy people across ages. From the 5' RACE reads, TCRdb called clonotypes with MiXCR, one entry per CDR3 protein. The sample yields roughly 1,500,000 distinct CDR3 sequences, approximately 40% seen once. The specimen sequenced was blood. All receptors come from a woman aged 18-35 years in good health. The CDR3 runs from the conserved cysteine through the conserved F or W. The D gene is left open where the match is weak. Expanded clones get a size class; other rows say once, few or many, or leave the size out.

abundance: .
d_gene: .
len: 15
v_gene: TRBV10-2
j_gene: TRBJ1-4
CDR3aa: CATARDTTTNEKLFF
CDR3nt: TGCGCCACCGCCCGGGACACTACAACTAATGAAAAACTGTTTTTT

abundance: .
d_gene: .
len: 14
v_gene: TRBV5-1
j_gene: TRBJ1-1
CDR3aa: CASSQGGLILGAFF
CDR3nt: TGCGCCAGCAGCCAGGGAGGACTTATCCTAGGGGCTTTCTTT

abundance: .
d_gene: .
len: 13
v_gene: TRBV2
j_gene: TRBJ1-5
CDR3aa: CASTKGGGQPQHF
CDR3nt: TGTGCCAGCACTAAGGGAGGGGGTCAGCCCCAGCATTTT

abundance: .
d_gene: TRBD1
len: 12
v_gene: TRBV20-1
j_gene: TRBJ1-4
CDR3aa: CSARGTALKLFF
CDR3nt: TGCAGTGCTAGGGGGACAGCTTTGAAACTGTTTTTT

abundance: .
d_gene: .
len: 17
v_gene: TRBV12-3/TRBV12-4
j_gene: TRBJ2-3
CDR3aa: CASSSSDPILDTDTQYF
CDR3nt: TGTGCCAGCAGTAGCTCCGACCCGATACTTGACACAGATACGCAGTATTTT

abundance: .
d_gene: .
len: 14
v_gene: TRBV10-3
j_gene: TRBJ2-5
CDR3aa: CAISEVNRHTEQYF
CDR3nt: TGTGCCATCAGTGAGGTAAATCGACATACGGAGCAGTACTTC

abundance: few
d_gene: TRBD1
len: 13
v_gene: TRBV7-9
j_gene: TRBJ2-7
CDR3aa: CASSFLVWTGEYF
CDR3nt: TGTGCCAGCAGCTTCTTAGTATGGACAGGGGAGTACTTC

abundance: .
d_gene: .
len: 12
v_gene: TRBV2
j_gene: TRBJ1-1
CDR3aa: CATSTGTAEAFF
CDR3nt: TGTGCCACCAGCACGGGGACGGCTGAAGCTTTCTTT

abundance: .
d_gene: TRBD1
len: 16
v_gene: TRBV7-9
j_gene: TRBJ1-3
CDR3aa: CASTLTGATSGNTIYF
CDR3nt: TGTGCCAGCACCCTTACAGGGGCAACTTCTGGAAACACCATATATTTT

abundance: .
d_gene: .
len: 14
v_gene: TRBV12-3/TRBV12-4
j_gene: TRBJ1-2
CDR3aa: CASSSIGGSVGYTF
CDR3nt: TGTGCCAGCAGTTCGATCGGGGGATCGGTCGGCTACACCTTC

abundance: many
d_gene: .
len: 14
v_gene: TRBV5-1
j_gene: TRBJ2-3
CDR3aa: CASSDRSPGSPQYF
CDR3nt: TGCGCCAGCAGCGATAGATCCCCGGGCTCACCGCAGTATTTT

abundance: few
d_gene: .
len: 13
v_gene: TRBV29-1
j_gene: TRBJ1-2
CDR3aa: CSVEPTENYGYTF
CDR3nt: TGCAGCGTTGAGCCGACAGAAAACTATGGCTACACCTTC

abundance: .
d_gene: TRBD1
len: 16
v_gene: TRBV6-1
j_gene: TRBJ2-3
CDR3aa: CASSRPPDRDPDTQYF
CDR3nt: TGTGCCAGCAGTCGACCGCCGGACAGGGACCCAGATACGCAGTATTTT

abundance: once
d_gene: TRBD1
len: 13
v_gene: TRBV6-5
j_gene: TRBJ1-2
CDR3aa: CASSSTGVAGYTF
CDR3nt: TGTGCCAGCAGTTCGACAGGGGTGGCTGGCTACACCTTC

abundance: .
d_gene: TRBD2
len: 16
v_gene: TRBV4-1
j_gene: TRBJ2-1
CDR3aa: CASNQPGLAGLNEQFF
CDR3nt: TGCGCCAGCAACCAACCAGGACTAGCGGGGCTCAATGAGCAGTTCTTC

abundance: few
d_gene: .
len: 15
v_gene: TRBV4-1
j_gene: TRBJ2-3
CDR3aa: CASSQGQGTLDTQYF
CDR3nt: TGCGCCAGCAGCCAAGGGCAGGGGACGTTAGATACGCAGTATTTT

abundance: .
d_gene: .
len: 17
v_gene: TRBV3-1
j_gene: TRBJ1-1
CDR3aa: CAISRETLGVSNTEAFF
CDR3nt: TGTGCCATCAGCCGAGAAACCTTGGGAGTTTCGAACACTGAAGCTTTCTTT

abundance: .
d_gene: TRBD2
len: 15
v_gene: TRBV5-1
j_gene: TRBJ2-5
CDR3aa: CASSLFAGGVETQYF
CDR3nt: TGCGCCAGCAGCTTATTCGCGGGAGGGGTAGAGACCCAGTACTTC

abundance: .
d_gene: .
len: 14
v_gene: TRBV2
j_gene: TRBJ2-3
CDR3aa: CASRRRAATDTQYF
CDR3nt: TGTGCCAGCAGAAGACGAGCGGCCACAGATACGCAGTATTTT

abundance: .
d_gene: TRBD1
len: 17
v_gene: TRBV7-2
j_gene: TRBJ1-5
CDR3aa: CASSVGQGGSSNQPQHF
CDR3nt: TGTGCCAGCAGCGTTGGACAGGGAGGAAGCAGCAATCAGCCCCAGCATTTT

abundance: .
d_gene: TRBD2
len: 20
v_gene: TRBV7-9
j_gene: TRBJ2-1
CDR3aa: CASSSRRHLSLAETYNEQFF
CDR3nt: TGTGCCAGCAGCTCCAGAAGACACTTATCACTAGCGGAAACCTACAATGAGCAGTTCTTC

abundance: few
d_gene: .
len: 18
v_gene: TRBV6-2/TRBV6-3
j_gene: TRBJ2-1
CDR3aa: CASSYGGLADSSYNEQFF
CDR3nt: TGTGCCAGCAGTTACGGGGGTCTAGCGGACAGCTCCTACAATGAGCAGTTCTTC

abundance: .
d_gene: .
len: 16
v_gene: TRBV7-2
j_gene: TRBJ2-1
CDR3aa: CASGERQTSSYNEQFF
CDR3nt: TGTGCCAGCGGGGAACGACAGACCAGCTCCTACAATGAGCAGTTCTTC

abundance: .
d_gene: .
len: 11
v_gene: TRBV2
j_gene: TRBJ2-7
CDR3aa: CASRQRAEQYF
CDR3nt: TGTGCCAGCAGACAGAGGGCCGAGCAGTACTTC

abundance: .
d_gene: .
len: 15
v_gene: TRBV6-5
j_gene: TRBJ1-1
CDR3aa: CARGKGFQVNTEAFF
CDR3nt: TGTGCCAGGGGCAAGGGTTTTCAGGTGAACACTGAAGCTTTCTTT

abundance: few
d_gene: TRBD1
len: 14
v_gene: TRBV5-1
j_gene: TRBJ2-7
CDR3aa: CASSEGQGGREQYF
CDR3nt: TGCGCCAGCAGCGAAGGACAGGGGGGCAGGGAGCAGTACTTC

abundance: .
d_gene: .
len: 16
v_gene: TRBV6-5
j_gene: TRBJ1-1
CDR3aa: CASSYSFPGLNTEAFF
CDR3nt: TGTGCCAGCAGTTACTCATTCCCAGGGTTGAACACTGAAGCTTTCTTT

abundance: many
d_gene: .
len: 14
v_gene: TRBV6-6
j_gene: TRBJ1-2
CDR3aa: CASCQDRNNYGYTF
CDR3nt: TGTGCCAGCTGCCAGGACAGAAATAACTATGGCTACACCTTC

abundance: .
d_gene: .
len: 14
v_gene: TRBV12-3/TRBV12-4
j_gene: TRBJ2-3
CDR3aa: CASSFRTFRDTQYF
CDR3nt: TGTGCCAGCAGTTTTCGGACATTCAGGGATACGCAGTATTTT

abundance: .
d_gene: .
len: 13
v_gene: TRBV30
j_gene: TRBJ1-2
CDR3aa: CAWRVKSSYGYTF
CDR3nt: TGTGCCTGGAGGGTAAAGTCCAGTTACGGCTACACCTTC

abundance: .
d_gene: .
len: 15
v_gene: TRBV6-6
j_gene: TRBJ1-2
CDR3aa: CASSPRAMLDYGYTF
CDR3nt: TGTGCCAGCAGTCCGCGGGCCATGCTCGATTATGGCTACACCTTC

abundance: .
d_gene: .
len: 15
v_gene: TRBV5-8
j_gene: TRBJ2-3
CDR3aa: CASSLSGTKRDTQYF
CDR3nt: TGTGCCAGCAGCTTGTCGGGAACCAAGCGGGATACGCAGTATTTT

abundance: .
d_gene: .
len: 14
v_gene: TRBV10-3
j_gene: TRBJ2-7
CDR3aa: CAIGESGVSYEQYF
CDR3nt: TGTGCCATCGGTGAGTCGGGAGTAAGTTACGAGCAGTACTTC

abundance: .
d_gene: .
len: 15
v_gene: TRBV6-1
j_gene: TRBJ2-2
CDR3aa: CASSEGDSYTGELFF
CDR3nt: TGTGCCAGCAGTGAAGGTGACAGCTACACCGGGGAGCTGTTTTTT

abundance: .
d_gene: .
len: 14
v_gene: TRBV27
j_gene: TRBJ2-7
CDR3aa: CASSLLGSAHEQYF
CDR3nt: TGTGCCAGCAGTTTATTAGGGTCAGCCCACGAGCAGTACTTC

abundance: once
d_gene: .
len: 17
v_gene: TRBV6-6
j_gene: TRBJ2-3
CDR3aa: CASSYEGPAKSTDTQYF
CDR3nt: TGTGCCAGCAGCTACGAAGGACCAGCGAAAAGCACAGATACGCAGTATTTT

abundance: few
d_gene: .
len: 15
v_gene: TRBV5-1
j_gene: TRBJ1-5
CDR3aa: CASSSGVPGDQPQHF
CDR3nt: TGCGCCAGCAGTTCAGGGGTGCCGGGGGATCAGCCCCAGCATTTT

abundance: few
d_gene: .
len: 16
v_gene: TRBV21-1
j_gene: TRBJ2-1
CDR3aa: CASSTLTGGSYNEQFF
CDR3nt: TGTGCCAGCAGCACGCTCACAGGGGGCTCCTACAATGAGCAGTTCTTC

abundance: once
d_gene: .
len: 17
v_gene: TRBV9
j_gene: TRBJ2-4
CDR3aa: CASSLEPTWGAKNIQYF
CDR3nt: TGTGCCAGCAGCCTTGAACCCACCTGGGGAGCCAAAAACATTCAGTACTTC

abundance: .
d_gene: .
len: 14
v_gene: TRBV28
j_gene: TRBJ2-7
CDR3aa: CASSSSGGRYEQYF
CDR3nt: TGTGCCAGCAGTTCCTCCGGGGGGCGGTACGAGCAGTACTTC

abundance: .
d_gene: TRBD1
len: 18
v_gene: TRBV10-3
j_gene: TRBJ1-2
CDR3aa: CAISGKLQGAKSNYGYTF
CDR3nt: TGTGCCATCAGTGGGAAGCTACAGGGGGCCAAATCAAACTATGGCTACACCTTC

abundance: .
d_gene: .
len: 16
v_gene: TRBV2
j_gene: TRBJ2-6
CDR3aa: CASGITEGLGANVLTF
CDR3nt: TGTGCCAGCGGAATCACGGAGGGCCTAGGGGCCAACGTCCTGACTTTC

abundance: once
d_gene: TRBD2
len: 16
v_gene: TRBV4-2
j_gene: TRBJ2-7
CDR3aa: CASSQDGSSGSCEQYF
CDR3nt: TGTGCCAGCAGCCAAGATGGGTCTAGCGGGAGCTGTGAGCAGTACTTC

abundance: .
d_gene: .
len: 12
v_gene: TRBV3-1
j_gene: TRBJ2-1
CDR3aa: CASGKLRSEQFF
CDR3nt: TGTGCCAGCGGCAAACTAAGAAGTGAGCAGTTCTTC

abundance: once
d_gene: .
len: 12
v_gene: TRBV5-1
j_gene: TRBJ2-7
CDR3aa: CASSSEAYEQYF
CDR3nt: TGCGCCAGCAGTTCAGAGGCCTACGAGCAGTACTTC